Listed below are T cell receptor beta chains from one sample, sequenced in a study of OX40 agonist ivuxolimab in advanced cancers. Only in-frame clones appear in the TCRdb table, and some are missing; sequencing was by immunoSEQ multiplex PCR. Of 45,000 to 65,000 clones listed, approximately 90% are singletons. Sequenced material: CD4+ or CD8+ T cells sorted from blood, taken in a trial of the OX40 agonist ivuxolimab. The source is an adult with an advanced solid tumor such as melanoma, head and neck, liver or kidney cancer. The CDR3 runs from the conserved cysteine through the conserved F or W. The order of the fields is V gene, CDR3 protein.

TRBV4-3	CASSQESSHYEQYF
TRBV11-2	CASSLDLGGGSYGYTF
TRBV6-5	CASSYSSTGTNTEAFF
TRBV30	CAWSKGTGDTDTQYF
TRBV9	CASSVTGTGATGYTF
TRBV15	CATSSTLGIPPLGTQYF
TRBV5-3	CARSFPALGQVQETQYF
TRBV5-4	CASSSPDSSYEQYF
TRBV6-5	CASSYSSGQGQYF
TRBV28	CASSLQGPSYEQYF
TRBV6-5	CASSGGVGGANVLTF
TRBV5-1	CASFEGPSYNEQFF
TRBV29-1	CSVTGTYQETQYF
TRBV28	CASSLQLASYNEQFF
TRBV7-9	CASSLGGGRNTEAFF
TRBV27	CASSFAGGYSPLHF
TRBV11-3	CASSWERGVTGELFF
TRBV7-8	CASSLFEGPDTQYF
TRBV4-2	CASSEAGYQPQHF
TRBV19	CASSPGQGLYEQYF
TRBV5-4	CASSSVWEAEGTGTEAFF
TRBV7-9	CASSLGGLAGTEYEQYF
TRBV4-3	CASSPGQANTEAFF
TRBV2	CASSEPGGRNTGELFF
TRBV10-3	CAISVGGRFNTIYF
TRBV4-2	CASSQAGSWEAGQETQYF
TRBV21-1	CASSRPGLAIQETQYF
TRBV13	CASSRGQGAMNYGYTF
TRBV6-5	CASSYRVNTEAFF
TRBV19	CASSITGAYEQYF
TRBV9	CASSVDPTDTQYF
TRBV19	CASTTHRTDTQYF
TRBV28	CASSLFLPLGGDTSNEQFF
TRBV4-3	CASRRDSSFTEAFF
TRBV19	CASDLGGNQPQHF
TRBV4-3	CASSQEGTGRGGDEQYF
TRBV7-9	CASSFLVTSGRSGTGELFF
TRBV29-1	CSVLQGTGELFF
TRBV4-1	CASSPWTEQTSNYGYTF
TRBV28	CASRTAGLNTGELFF